This T cell receptor (beta chain) was obtained from a study of T-cell reconstitution after alpha-beta-depleted transplantation in children. The sample holds many counts of this clonotype. The CDR3 is 12 amino acids. Trimming shortened V by 8 bases and J by 5 bases, and 11 bases separated the two germline ends. Germline lookup yields CDR1 ENHRY and CDR2 SYGVKD. The TCRbeta library incorporated unique molecular identifiers. TCRdb independently ran MiXCR on the PCR reads; one entry per CDR3 protein. The sample carries some 490,000 distinct CDR3 sequences, under 15% recorded once. The source material was PBMCs from the stem cell graft donor, sampled from the stem cell graft. The genes are TRBV10-3 and TRBJ2-3; D perhaps matches TRBD2 (5 bases). The clonotype originates from a human donor who donated a stem cell graft to a child with combined immunodeficiency. CDR3 DNA: TGTGCCATCTCCACGGCGGGAGATACGCAGTATTTT. Translation: CAISTAGDTQYF.